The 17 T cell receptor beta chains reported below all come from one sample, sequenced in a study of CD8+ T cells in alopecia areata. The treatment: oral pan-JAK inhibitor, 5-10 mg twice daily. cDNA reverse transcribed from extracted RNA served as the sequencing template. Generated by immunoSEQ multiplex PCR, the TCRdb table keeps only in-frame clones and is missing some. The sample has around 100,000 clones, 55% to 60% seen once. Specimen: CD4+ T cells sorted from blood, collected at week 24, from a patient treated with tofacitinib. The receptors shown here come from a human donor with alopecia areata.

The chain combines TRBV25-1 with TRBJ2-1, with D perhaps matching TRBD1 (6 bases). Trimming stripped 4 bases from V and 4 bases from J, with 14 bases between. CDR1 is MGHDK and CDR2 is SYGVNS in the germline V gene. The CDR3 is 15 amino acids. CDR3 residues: CASSVTGSGYNEQFF. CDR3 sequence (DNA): TGTGCCAGCAGTGTCACAGGGTCCGGGTACAATGAGCAGTTCTTC.

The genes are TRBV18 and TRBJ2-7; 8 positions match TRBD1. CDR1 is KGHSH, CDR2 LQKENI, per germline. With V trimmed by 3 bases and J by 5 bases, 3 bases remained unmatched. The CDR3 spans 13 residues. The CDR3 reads CASSPQDRDEQYF. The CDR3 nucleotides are TGTGCCAGCTCACCCCAGGACAGGGACGAGCAGTACTTC.

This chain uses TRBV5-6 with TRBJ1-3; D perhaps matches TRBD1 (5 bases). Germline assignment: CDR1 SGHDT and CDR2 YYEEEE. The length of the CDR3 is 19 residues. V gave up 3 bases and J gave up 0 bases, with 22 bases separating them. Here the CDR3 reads CASSSLIILDSTSGNTIYF. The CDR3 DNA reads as TGTGCCAGCAGCTCCCTAATAATCCTCGACAGTACCTCTGGAAACACCATATATTTT.

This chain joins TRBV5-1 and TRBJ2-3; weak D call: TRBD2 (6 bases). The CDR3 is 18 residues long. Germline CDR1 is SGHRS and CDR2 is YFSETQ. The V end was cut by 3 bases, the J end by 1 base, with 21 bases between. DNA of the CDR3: TGCGCCAGCAGCTCCCGGGGAGGCGGCCCCTCCGGCACAGATACGCAGTATTTT. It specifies CASSSRGGGPSGTDTQYF.

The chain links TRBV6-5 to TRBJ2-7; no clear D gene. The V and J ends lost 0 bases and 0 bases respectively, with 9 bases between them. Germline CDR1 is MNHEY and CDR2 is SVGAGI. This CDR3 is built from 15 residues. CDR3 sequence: CASSYSHLPSYEQYF. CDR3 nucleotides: TGTGCCAGCAGTTACTCGCACCTCCCCTCCTACGAGCAGTACTTC.

CDR3 in amino acids: CASSLDVAKNIQYF. As DNA, the CDR3 is TGCGCCAGCAGCTTGGACGTAGCCAAAAACATTCAGTACTTC. The chain has TRBV5-1 and TRBJ2-4; D is ambiguous. V was trimmed by 0 bases and J by 0 bases, leaving 4 bases between them. The germline V gene encodes CDR1 SGHRS and CDR2 YFSETQ. The CDR3 has 14 amino acids.

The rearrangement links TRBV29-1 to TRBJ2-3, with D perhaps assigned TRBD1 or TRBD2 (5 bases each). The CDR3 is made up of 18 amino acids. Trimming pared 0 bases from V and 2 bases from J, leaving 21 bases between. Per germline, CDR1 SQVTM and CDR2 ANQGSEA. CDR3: CSVEDLWGTTLITDTQYF. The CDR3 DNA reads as TGCAGCGTTGAAGATCTTTGGGGGACGACGTTAATCACAGATACGCAGTATTTT.

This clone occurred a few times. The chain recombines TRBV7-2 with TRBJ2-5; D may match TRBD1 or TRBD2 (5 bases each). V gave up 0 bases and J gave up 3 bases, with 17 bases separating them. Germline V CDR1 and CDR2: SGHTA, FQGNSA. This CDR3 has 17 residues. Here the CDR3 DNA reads TGTGCCAGCAGCTTAGCCCCTGGGACGTCAACTGAAGAGACCCAGTACTTC. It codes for CASSLAPGTSTEETQYF.

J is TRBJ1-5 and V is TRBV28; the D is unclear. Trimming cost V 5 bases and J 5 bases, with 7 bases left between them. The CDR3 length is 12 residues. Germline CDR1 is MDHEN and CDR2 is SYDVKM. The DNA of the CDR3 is TGTGCCAGCAGTCTTCAGGATCAGCCCCAGCATTTT. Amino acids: CASSLQDQPQHF.

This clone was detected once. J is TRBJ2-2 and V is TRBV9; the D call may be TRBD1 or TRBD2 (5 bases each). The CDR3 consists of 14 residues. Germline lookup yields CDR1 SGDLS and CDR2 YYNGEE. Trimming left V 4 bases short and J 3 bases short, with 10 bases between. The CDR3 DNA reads TGTGCCAGCAGCCTGAAGGGACACACCGGGGAGCTGTTTTTT. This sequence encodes CASSLKGHTGELFF.

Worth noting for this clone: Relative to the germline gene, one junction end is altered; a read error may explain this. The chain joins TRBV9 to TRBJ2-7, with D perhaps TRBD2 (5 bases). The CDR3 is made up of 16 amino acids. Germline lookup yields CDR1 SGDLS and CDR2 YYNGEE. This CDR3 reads CASSVGHPTTSSEQYF. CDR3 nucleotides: TGTGCCAGCAGCGTAGGACATCCGACTACCTCCTCCGAGCAGTACTTC.

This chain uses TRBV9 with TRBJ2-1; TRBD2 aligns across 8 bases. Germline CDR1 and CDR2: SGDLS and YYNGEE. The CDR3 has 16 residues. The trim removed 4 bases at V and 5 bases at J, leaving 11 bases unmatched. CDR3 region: CASSRLSGGQNNEQFF. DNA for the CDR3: TGTGCCAGCAGCCGTCTCTCGGGGGGGCAAAACAATGAGCAGTTCTTC.

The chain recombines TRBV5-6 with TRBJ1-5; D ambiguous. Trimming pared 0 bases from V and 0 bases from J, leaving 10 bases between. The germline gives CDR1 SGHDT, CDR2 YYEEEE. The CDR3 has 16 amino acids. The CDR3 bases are TGTGCCAGCAGCTTGGGGGCAGGAGCTAGCAATCAGCCCCAGCATTTT. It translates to CASSLGAGASNQPQHF.

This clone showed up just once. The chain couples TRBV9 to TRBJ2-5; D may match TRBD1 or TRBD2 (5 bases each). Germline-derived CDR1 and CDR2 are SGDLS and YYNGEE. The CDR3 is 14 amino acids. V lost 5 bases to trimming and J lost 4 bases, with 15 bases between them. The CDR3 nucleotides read TGTGCCAGCAGTCCGGGACCTCTAAGAGAGACCCAGTACTTC. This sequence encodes CASSPGPLRETQYF. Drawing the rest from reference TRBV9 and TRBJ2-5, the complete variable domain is DSGVTQTPKHLITATGQRVTLRCSPRSGDLSVYWYQQSLDQGLQFLIQYYNGEERAKGNILERFSAQQFPDLHSELNLSSLELGDSALYFCASSPGPLRETQYFGPGTRLLVL.

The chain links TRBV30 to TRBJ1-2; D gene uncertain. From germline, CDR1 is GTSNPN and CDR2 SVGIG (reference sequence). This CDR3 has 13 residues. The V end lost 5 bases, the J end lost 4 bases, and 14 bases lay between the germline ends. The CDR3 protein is CAWHQQLSYGYTF. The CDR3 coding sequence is TGTGCCTGGCATCAACAGCTTAGCTATGGCTACACCTTC.

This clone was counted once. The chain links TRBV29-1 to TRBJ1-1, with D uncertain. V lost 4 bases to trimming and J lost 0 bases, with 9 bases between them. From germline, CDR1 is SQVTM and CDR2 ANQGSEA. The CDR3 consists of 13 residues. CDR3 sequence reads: CSVGPGMNTEAFF. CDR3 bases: TGCAGCGTTGGACCAGGTATGAACACTGAAGCTTTCTTT.

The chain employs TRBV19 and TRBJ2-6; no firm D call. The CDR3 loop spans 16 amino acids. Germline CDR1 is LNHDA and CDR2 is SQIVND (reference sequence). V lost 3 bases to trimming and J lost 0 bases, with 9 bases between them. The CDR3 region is CASSMVRSSGANVLTF. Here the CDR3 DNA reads TGTGCCAGTAGTATGGTCCGAAGCTCTGGGGCCAACGTCCTGACTTTC.